This T cell receptor (beta chain) appears in the sequencing data of a study of T cell repertoires in cytomegalovirus infection. The table lists this clonotype with many counts. The V gene lost 1 base and the J gene lost 2 bases, with 9 bases spanning the gap. The CDR3 contains 15 residues. In germline, CDR1 is SGHTA, CDR2 FQGNSA. TCRdb re-derived calls from the reads in MiXCR, one entry per CDR3 protein. This sample has roughly 230,000 distinct CDR3 sequences, with 6% to 8% found just once. The clonotype comes from a human donor in good health (CMV status not recorded). Some clones in this sample may be carry-over from other donors' samples. The sequencing input was PBMCs. The V call is TRBV7-2, the J call TRBJ2-1; no reliable D call. The CDR3 coding sequence is TGTGCCAGCAGCTTAGACAGTTCCCCCTACAATGAGCAGTTCTTC. It codes for CASSLDSSPYNEQFF.